This TCR beta chain is from a study of T-cell memory formation after mild COVID-19 (dated by TCRdb to the early 2020s). Broadly, across the study: TCR sequence clusters from the two donors were found to be largely donor specific. The cohort was made up of two young adult volunteers, one female and one male, who were previously healthy. In a couple of donors, T-cell clones that expanded and contracted after mild COVID-19 were tracked by sequencing TCRalpha and TCRbeta repertoires over time. Overall study outcomes, separate from this receptor: SARS-CoV-2 specificity was not confirmed for the second-wave clones peaking on day 37. Only two mild cases were covered by the study, and larger cohorts that include severe cases with pre-infection samples were considered necessary. From day 15 to 85, contracting clones showed balanced CD4/CD8 phenotypes, whereas a second wave of clones that expanded from day 15 to 37 leaned towards CD4+. Some responding clones were detected in pre-infection memory, suggesting pre-existing cross-reactive memory T cells joined the SARS-CoV-2 response. Contracting CD4+ clones were located mainly in the CM and EM memory subsets, whereas CD8+ clones were found to be enriched in EMRA.

Spanning cysteine to phenylalanine, the CDR3 consists of 13 amino acids. The kept DNA is CDR3 alone, 39 bases in frame from the first base. As encoded in the germline V gene, CDR1 is SGHRS while CDR2 is YFSETQ. At the junction V is shortened by 5 bases and J by 1 base, with 8 bases in between. TCRdb names Illumina NovaSeq 6000 as the instrument used. TCRalpha and TCRbeta cDNA libraries were built by 5'RACE with constant-segment primers, adding sample barcodes and unique molecular identifiers. Trizol reagent was used to extract RNA from every sample. Amplification of the libraries took two PCR steps, and the second step added a second sample barcode plus Illumina TruSeq adapters. Sequencing of the libraries was done on an Illumina NovaSeq, producing 2 x 150 bp paired-end reads. The published analysis was carried out like this. The reads were demultiplexed and collapsed into UMI-guided consensus sequences using migec v1.2.7. Using mixcr v2.1.11, the UMI consensuses were aligned to TRA and TRB V and J templates and assembled into clonotypes. A clonotype was counted as expanded or contracted only when both edgeR and NoisET called the clonotype significant, with the noise models trained on biological replicates. edgeR calls used a false discovery rate-adjusted p below 0.01 and a log2 fold-change threshold of 1. As an exploratory analysis of dynamics, max-normalized trajectories of the 1000 most abundant clonotypes were examined with PCA combined with hierarchical clustering. The CD4 or CD8 phenotype of responding clones was assigned using the separately sequenced CD4+ and CD8+ repertoires. TCRdb trimmed the raw reads at Q25, called clones with MiXCR and kept productive beta chains. CDR3 protein sequences are deduplicated, and each keeps its most common genes and DNA. TCRdb, rather than the study authors, made the V and J calls. The sample profile shows about 200,000 distinct CDR3 sequences; about a sixth of them were found once. 2.4% of the sample comes from the top ten.

About this clonotype itself: The clone's antigen remains unknown. No clone much larger than this one lies a single base away; base qualities are absent.

Ficoll-Paque density gradient centrifugation was the method used to isolate PBMCs. Sequencing was performed on PBMCs or a T cell subset sorted from them (not recorded which). The rearrangement combines TRBV5-1 with TRBJ2-3; the D gene cannot be resolved reliably. This TCR was recovered from an adult woman who had mild COVID-19 (a few samples of this study predate the infection). The sample titles of this study are shuffled in the database, so cell type and time point are left out; the donor was told from shared clones. The nucleotide sequence is TGCGCCAGCAGTGTACGGGGCACAGATACGCAGTATTTT. It specifies CASSVRGTDTQYF.